Listed here are 19 T cell receptor beta chains from one sample, sequenced in a study of blood T cells in healthy people across ages. With a J-beta primer mix and a sample-barcoded 5' primer, a second PCR ran about 6 to 11 cycles. MiXCR, applied by TCRdb to the 5' RACE reads, yields one record per CDR3 protein. Found here are some 710,000 distinct CDR3 sequences, roughly 46% of them singletons; the top ten hold over 15%. Sequencing used blood. These receptors were taken from a man older than 75 in good health.

The rearrangement joins TRBV20-1 to TRBJ2-5; 14 nucleotides match TRBD2. V gave up 5 bases and J gave up 5 bases; unmatched junction bases: 7. The CDR3 contains 15 residues. Germline CDR1 reads DFQATT; CDR2 reads SNEGSKA (reference sequence). The CDR3 loop is CSALGLAGGLETQYF. CDR3 DNA: TGCAGTGCTTTAGGACTAGCGGGAGGCCTGGAGACCCAGTACTTC.

The chain recombines TRBV7-6 with TRBJ2-1; 10 nucleotides match TRBD2. V lost 1 base, J lost 8 bases, and 8 bases stayed unmatched. Germline-derived CDR1 and CDR2 are SGHVS and FNYEAQ. CDR3 size: 16 residues. The DNA of the CDR3 is TGTGCCAGCAGCTTAGAAGTAGCGGGAGGACACGATGAGCAGTTCTTC. It yields the protein CASSLEVAGGHDEQFF.

As for this clonotype: Sequence at one end of the junction differs from germline and may be a read error. The CDR3 nucleotides read TGTGCCAGCAGCCGGCGGACTAGCGGGAGAGGAGATGCGCAGTATTTT. Its protein is CASSRRTSGRGDAQYF. The rearrangement links TRBV12-3 or TRBV12-4 to TRBJ2-3, with 13 bases lining up with TRBD2. The CDR3 contains 16 residues.

This clonotype appeared a few times. The chain has TRBV7-9 and TRBJ2-5; 7 bases fit TRBD1. The trim removed 5 bases at V and 5 bases at J, leaving 5 bases unmatched. This CDR3 is built from 13 residues. Germline CDR1 and CDR2: SEHNR and FQNEAQ (reference sequence). CDR3 sequence: CASSKDRAETQYF. The CDR3 region has the DNA TGTGCCAGCAGCAAAGACAGGGCGGAGACCCAGTACTTC.

This clonotype was seen more than once but under ten times. The CDR3 DNA follows: TGCGCCAGCAGCGCACAACAGAGCACCGGGGAGCTGTTTTTT. This codes for CASSAQQSTGELFF. This chain connects TRBV5-1 to TRBJ2-2; D unresolved. From germline, CDR1 is SGHRS and CDR2 YFSETQ. The CDR3 consists of 14 residues. Trimming left V 4 bases short and J 4 bases short, with 11 bases between.

The chain is built from TRBV6-5 and TRBJ2-3, with D hard to call. This CDR3 region has 15 residues. Per germline, CDR1 MNHEY and CDR2 SVGAGI. V was clipped by 5 bases and J by 3 bases, with 15 bases between them. Here the CDR3 reads CASSPDDGRTDTQYF. CDR3 nucleotide sequence: TGTGCCAGCAGTCCTGACGATGGACGTACAGATACGCAGTATTTT.

This clonotype was seen once. The junction departs from germline at one end; a sequencing error may be responsible. The CDR3 nucleotides are TGCGCCAGCGGCTTAAACAATGAGCAGTTCTTC. Protein product: CASGLNNEQFF. The V call is TRBV5-1, the J call TRBJ2-1; D uncertain. The CDR3 sequence is 11 residues long. The germline CDR1 and CDR2 sequences are SGHRS and YFSETQ.

The chain recombines TRBV11-3 with TRBJ2-7, with D tentatively TRBD2 (5 bases). The CDR3 spans 15 residues. Germline V gene sequence: CDR1 SGHNT, CDR2 YENEEA. V was trimmed by 4 bases and J by 3 bases, leaving 16 bases between them. The CDR3 coding sequence is TGTGCCAGCAGCTCCGGACGGGGAGCGTACTACGAGCAGTACTTC. It specifies CASSSGRGAYYEQYF.

This chain connects TRBV20-1 to TRBJ2-3; perhaps D is TRBD1 or TRBD2 (6 bases each). In germline, CDR1 is DFQATT, CDR2 SNEGSKA (reference sequence). The CDR3 has 14 residues. V lost 5 bases, J lost 4 bases, and 16 bases lay in between. In nucleotides, the CDR3 is TGCAGTGCTGACGTACAGGGAGGCGCAGATACGCAGTATTTT. Protein sequence: CSADVQGGADTQYF.

In the case of this clonotype: A read error may be the cause here, since a much bigger clone is one base away. This chain connects TRBV29-1 to TRBJ2-4; the match to TRBD1 covers 8 bases. Per the germline V gene, CDR1 is SQVTM and CDR2 is ANQGSEA. This CDR3 is built from 13 residues. The CDR3 reads CSAQGAAKNVQYF. For the CDR3, the DNA is TGCAGCGCCCAGGGGGCAGCCAAAAACGTTCAGTACTTC.

The table lists this clonotype with many counts. The J gene is TRBJ1-2, the V gene TRBV7-2; D is possibly TRBD1 (5 bases). The CDR3 covers 14 residues. Germline CDR1 reads SGHTA; CDR2 reads FQGNSA. V was cut by 5 bases and J by 3 bases, with 13 bases left in between. CDR3 sequence: CASSPAGSHYGYTF. The DNA of the CDR3 is TGTGCCAGCAGCCCCGCAGGGTCCCACTATGGCTACACCTTC.

As concerns this clonotype: One end of the junction varies from germline; a read error may be responsible. V is TRBV14 and J is TRBJ1-2, with 9 bases that match TRBD1. Per the germline V gene, CDR1 is SGHDN and CDR2 is FVKESK. CDR3 length equals 16 residues. CDR3 bases: TGTACCAGCAGCCAAGATGGGACAGGGAGTCGCTATGGCTACACCTTC. It yields the protein CTSSQDGTGSRYGYTF.

This chain uses TRBV4-1 with TRBJ1-5, with 10 bases identical to TRBD1. CDR1 is MGHRA, CDR2 YSYEKL, per germline. This CDR3 contains 19 residues. Trimming at V came to 0 bases and at J to 0 bases, leaving 8 bases not matched to a gene. The CDR3 DNA reads as TGCGCCAGCAGCCAAGATATGGGACAGGGGACTTATAGCAATCAGCCCCAGCATTTT. Its translation: CASSQDMGQGTYSNQPQHF.

Comments on this clonotype: One end of the junction does not line up with germline, which may come from a read error. The V call is TRBV29-1, the J call TRBJ2-5; D is perhaps TRBD1 (6 bases). This CDR3 spans 12 amino acids. Germline loops: CDR1 SQVTM, CDR2 ANQGSEA. In DNA, the CDR3 is TGCAGCACCAGGACAGACCAAGAGACCCGGTACTTC. Translating gives CSTRTDQETRYF.

This clonotype was recorded once. This sequence joins TRBV10-3 and TRBJ1-2; no clear D. Germline lookup yields CDR1 ENHRY and CDR2 SYGVKD. The V end was cut by 7 bases, the J end by 4 bases, with 16 bases between. CDR3 length equals 14 residues. This CDR3 is CAIKGSSEGYGYTF. The CDR3 DNA reads TGTGCCATCAAAGGCTCCTCGGAGGGCTATGGCTACACCTTC.

This clonotype was picked up one time. This sequence joins TRBV5-8 and TRBJ2-7, with TRBD2 matching over 11 bases. The closer fit of TRBJ2-5 to the DNA end suggests the J call may be wrong. In germline, CDR1 is SGHTS, CDR2 YDEGEE. The CDR3 runs to 13 residues. The CDR3 nucleotides read TGTGCCAGCAGTTCCGGGACTAGCGGGACCCAGTACTTC. Translating it yields CASSSGTSGTQYF.

This clonotype was counted only a few times. J is TRBJ2-7 and V is TRBV29-1; 11 nucleotides line up with TRBD1. The CDR3 runs 14 residues. The junction had 6 bases not matched to a gene; V was cut back by 4 bases and J by 4 bases. The germline V gene has CDR1 SQVTM and CDR2 ANQGSEA. CDR3 residues: CSVAAGTGGYEQYF. The CDR3 DNA follows: TGCAGCGTTGCCGCCGGGACAGGGGGGTACGAGCAGTACTTC.

This clonotype has ten or more counts. This sequence joins TRBV28 and TRBJ1-2, with D perhaps TRBD1 (5 bases). Trimming took off 4 bases at V and 7 bases at J, with 10 bases between the two ends. CDR1 and CDR2 from the germline V gene are MDHEN and SYDVKM. This CDR3 has 12 amino acids. DNA for the CDR3: TGTGCCAGCAGTTCCTTGGGGGGTGGCTACACCTTC. This codes for CASSSLGGGYTF.

V gene TRBV7-2 combines with J gene TRBJ2-1, with D perhaps TRBD2 (6 bases). From germline, CDR1 is SGHTA and CDR2 FQGNSA. Trimming left V 1 base short and J 5 bases short, with 18 bases between. This CDR3 spans 17 amino acids. The CDR3 region is CASSLEYGGEADNEQFF. CDR3 sequence (DNA): TGTGCCAGCAGCTTAGAGTATGGCGGGGAGGCGGACAATGAGCAGTTCTTC.